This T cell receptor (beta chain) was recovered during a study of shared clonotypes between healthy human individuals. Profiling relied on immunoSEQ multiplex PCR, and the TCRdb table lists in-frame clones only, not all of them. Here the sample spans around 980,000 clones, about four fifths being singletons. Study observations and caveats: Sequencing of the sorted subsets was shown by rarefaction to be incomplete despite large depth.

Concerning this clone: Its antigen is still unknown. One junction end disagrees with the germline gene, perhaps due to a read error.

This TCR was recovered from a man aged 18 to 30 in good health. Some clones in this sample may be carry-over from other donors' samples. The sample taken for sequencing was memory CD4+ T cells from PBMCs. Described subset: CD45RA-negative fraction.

In DNA form, the CDR3 reads TGTGCCTGGAGTCCGCCCGGAGGCCCTCCTAGAGACTTC. Its protein product is CAWSPPGGPPRDF. This chain uses TRBV30 with TRBJ2-7, with a tentative D call TRBD2 (5 bases). The CDR3 totals 13 residues. Germline V gene lookup returns CDR1 GTSNPN and CDR2 SVGIG (reference sequence).